A single sample gave rise to the 9 T cell receptor beta chains below, sequenced in a study of T cell responses to AZD1222 COVID-19 vaccine (dated by TCRdb to the early 2020s). The library was prepared using the immunoSEQ multiplex PCR assay. In TCRdb, the immuneACCESS table is reduced to in-frame sequences with V and J assigned. These tables do not hold every clone; where another copy was compared, an unresolved V gene accounts for under half, and the others remain unexplained. This sample is represented by some 150,000 clones; approximately 86% of them were singletons. The biggest ten clones account for around 5% of the sample. Per the publication, the time point label means: about 28 days (+/-7) after the second vaccine dose. Specimen: peripheral blood, collected 28 days after the second AZD1222 dose. Source of these receptors: an adult who received the AZD1222 COVID-19 vaccine.

This chain connects TRBV27 to TRBJ1-5; no firm D call. The CDR3 is 13 amino acids. Deletions cut 3 bases from V and 4 bases from J, with 7 bases between. Per germline, CDR1 MNHEY and CDR2 SMNVEV (reference sequence). The DNA of the CDR3 is TGTGCCAGCAGTTTTCAGGAGAATCAGCCCCAGCATTTT. It codes for CASSFQENQPQHF.

In the case of this clone: This same CDR3 is encoded by further DNA sequences in the sample. This sequence joins TRBV10-3 and TRBJ1-4; D is perhaps TRBD1 (6 bases). The CDR3 loop spans 15 amino acids. Germline V gene sequence: CDR1 ENHRY, CDR2 SYGVKD. Trimming cost V 2 bases and J 2 bases, with 9 bases left between them. CDR3 bases: TGTGCCATCAGTGAGGGACAGCCTACTAATGAAAAACTGTTTTTT. This gives the protein CAISEGQPTNEKLFF.

This clone was counted only a few times. This chain uses TRBV2 with TRBJ1-5; maybe TRBD1 (5 bases). Germline lookup yields CDR1 SNHLY and CDR2 FYNNEI. This CDR3 is 15 amino acids long. The ends were cut back, 8 bases at V and 0 bases at J, with 14 bases in the middle. Here the CDR3 reads CASRGRGYSNQPQHF. CDR3 DNA sequence: TGTGCCAGCCGGGGTAGGGGCTATAGCAATCAGCCCCAGCATTTT.

The chain couples TRBV11-2 to TRBJ2-1; TRBD2 might be the D (6 bases). CDR1 and CDR2 from the germline V gene are SGHAT and FQNNGV. V was shortened by 8 bases and J by 15 bases, with 17 bases between the two germline ends. CDR3 size: 11 residues. The CDR3 region is CASSGEDPAFF. The CDR3 DNA follows: TGTGCCAGCTCCGGGGAGGACCCTGCGTTCTTC. Based on the CDR3 plus reference TRBV11-2 and TRBJ2-1, the full variable domain is EAGVAQSPRYKIIEKRQSVAFWCNPISGHATLYWYQQILGQGPKLLIQFQNNGVVDDSQLPKDRFSAERLKGVDSTLKIQPAKLEDSAVYLCASSGEDPAFFGPGTRLTVL.

The V gene is TRBV5-6, the J gene TRBJ2-3; D possibly matches TRBD1 or TRBD2 (5 bases each). Trimming cost V 0 bases and J 5 bases, with 7 bases left between them. CDR1 and CDR2 from the germline V gene are SGHDT and YYEEEE. The CDR3 loop spans 13 amino acids. CDR3 sequence: CASSLGDGDTQYF. In DNA, the CDR3 is TGTGCCAGCAGCTTGGGGGACGGAGATACGCAGTATTTT.

This clone showed up just once. The chain recombines TRBV3-1 (or the pseudogene TRBV3-2) with TRBJ1-3; no definite D call. The V gene lost 4 bases and the J gene lost 0 bases, with 10 bases spanning the gap. Germline CDR1 and CDR2: LGHDT and YNNKEL (reference sequence). This CDR3 contains 15 residues. The CDR3 DNA reads as TGTGCCAGCAGCCCTTCTTTCGGCTCTGGAAACACCATATATTTT. It yields the protein CASSPSFGSGNTIYF.

A few counts support this clone. V and J are TRBV10-1 and TRBJ2-7, with 8 positions matching TRBD1. Germline loops: CDR1 WNHNN, CDR2 SYGVQD (reference sequence). Trimming removed 3 bases from V and 3 bases from J; junction bases left unmatched: 7. The CDR3 runs to 15 residues. CDR3 region: CASSDPGTGLYEQYF. The CDR3 nucleotides are TGCGCCAGCAGTGACCCCGGGACAGGTCTCTACGAGCAGTACTTC.

This clone showed up just once. V gene TRBV2 combines with J gene TRBJ2-7; 7 bases fit TRBD1. The CDR3 extends over 12 amino acids. V dropped 6 bases and J dropped 6; count of bases not matched to a gene: 5. CDR1 and CDR2 from the germline V gene are SNHLY and FYNNEI. CDR3 amino acids: CASSLQGTEQYF. As DNA, the CDR3 is TGTGCCAGCAGCCTACAGGGGACCGAGCAGTACTTC.

V usage is TRBV19 and J usage is TRBJ1-1; the D gene is possibly TRBD1 (5 bases). The germline V gene has CDR1 LNHDA and CDR2 SQIVND (reference sequence). CDR3 length equals 15 residues. Trimming took 10 bases from V and 6 from J, leaving 24 bases between them. The CDR3 sequence is CATRRDYFTSPEAFF. The CDR3 coding sequence is TGTGCCACCCGTCGGGACTATTTTACCAGCCCTGAAGCTTTCTTT.